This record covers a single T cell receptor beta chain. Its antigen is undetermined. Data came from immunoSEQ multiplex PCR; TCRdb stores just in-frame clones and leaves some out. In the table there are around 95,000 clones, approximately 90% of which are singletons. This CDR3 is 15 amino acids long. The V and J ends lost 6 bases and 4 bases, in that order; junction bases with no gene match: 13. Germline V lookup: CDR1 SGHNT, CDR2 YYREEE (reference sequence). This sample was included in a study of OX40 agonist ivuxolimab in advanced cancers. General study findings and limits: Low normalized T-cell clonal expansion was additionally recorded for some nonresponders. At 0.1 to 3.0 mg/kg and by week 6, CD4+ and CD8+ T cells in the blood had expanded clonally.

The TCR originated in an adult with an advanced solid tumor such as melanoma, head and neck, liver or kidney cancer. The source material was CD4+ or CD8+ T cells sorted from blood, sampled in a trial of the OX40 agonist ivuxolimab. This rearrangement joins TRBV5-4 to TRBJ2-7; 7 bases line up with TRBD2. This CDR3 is CASTPSGGGGYEQYF. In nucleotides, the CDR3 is TGTGCCAGCACCCCCTCTGGCGGGGGTGGTTACGAGCAGTACTTC.